The 31 T cell receptor beta chains in this list originate from one sample, sequenced in a study of long-term antiretroviral therapy in people with HIV. Researchers ran immunoSEQ v3.0 at survey level. The protocol was immunoSEQ multiplex PCR, while the TCRdb copy is restricted to in-frame clones and leaves out a portion. The sample holds fewer than 30,000 clones; about 88% are singletons and the top ten take approximately 4.6%. The sample was unsorted PBMCs, taken just over 2.6 years after starting antiretroviral therapy. Receptors originate from a man in his forties with HIV.

This clone is medium-sized. The rearrangement uses TRBV28 and TRBJ2-7; 9 nucleotides align to TRBD1. The CDR3 covers 16 residues. Unmatched junction bases numbered 8, after V lost 1 base and J lost 4 bases. From germline, CDR1 is MDHEN and CDR2 SYDVKM. DNA for the CDR3: TGTGCCAGCAGTTTATTTCCGACCGGGACAGGGTACGAGCAGTACTTC. Translation gives CASSLFPTGTGYEQYF.

The rearrangement links TRBV4-2 to TRBJ1-5; 10 positions agree with TRBD1. J gave up 6 bases and V 3 bases, and 2 bases lay outside the gene matches. The CDR3 sequence is 14 residues long. Germline CDR1 is LGHNA and CDR2 is YNFKEQ. The CDR3 region is CASSQDRGSQPQHF. The CDR3 nucleotides read TGTGCCAGCAGCCAGGACAGGGGGAGTCAGCCCCAGCATTTT.

The chain uses TRBV14 and TRBJ2-1; D remains unclear. This CDR3 is 13 amino acids long. V was pared by 6 bases and J by 0 bases, with 6 bases between. Germline CDR1 is SGHDN and CDR2 is FVKESK. The CDR3 region has the DNA TGTGCCAGCAGTTTCTCCTCCTACAATGAGCAGTTCTTC. This sequence encodes CASSFSSYNEQFF.

The chain has TRBV5-1 and TRBJ2-7; no firm D call. V was cut by 1 base and J by 0 bases, with 8 bases left in between. Germline-derived CDR1 and CDR2 are SGHRS and YFSETQ. The CDR3 is 14 residues long. DNA of the CDR3: TGCGCCAGCAGCTTGACAGAGAGCTCCTACGAGCAGTACTTC. It specifies CASSLTESSYEQYF.

A single count supports this clone. The chain employs TRBV29-1 and TRBJ2-7; D possibly corresponds to TRBD2 (5 bases). Germline CDR1 SQVTM, CDR2 ANQGSEA. V was pared by 5 bases and J by 7 bases, with 18 bases between. The CDR3 length is 13 residues. CDR3 residues: CSVRETPLEEQYF. In nucleotides, the CDR3 is TGCAGCGTTCGAGAGACTCCACTAGAGGAGCAGTACTTC.

V is TRBV30 and J is TRBJ1-2; the match to TRBD1 covers 9 bases. The junction had 2 bases not matched to a gene; V was cut back by 4 bases and J by 8 bases. CDR3 length equals 11 residues. Germline V CDR1 and CDR2: GTSNPN, SVGIG (reference sequence). CDR3 sequence (DNA): TGTGCCTGGAATACAGGGGGCGGCTACACCTTC. Translated, it gives CAWNTGGGYTF. The full variable domain, its missing parts supplied by reference TRBV30 and TRBJ1-2, is SQTIHQWPATLVQPVGSPLSLECTVEGTSNPNLYWYRQAAGRGLQLLFYSVGIGQISSEVPQNLSASRPQDRQFILSSKKLLLSDSGFYLCAWNTGGGYTFGSGTRLTVV.

This clone appeared once. The chain combines TRBV27 with TRBJ2-3, with D perhaps TRBD1 or TRBD2 (5 bases each). The CDR3 has 13 residues. V was shortened by 3 bases and J by 6 bases, with 10 bases between the two germline ends. CDR1 and CDR2 from the germline V gene are MNHEY and SMNVEV (reference sequence). The CDR3: CASSFSGRDTQYF. The CDR3, as DNA: TGTGCCAGCAGTTTTTCGGGGCGGGATACGCAGTATTTT.

This chain connects TRBV4-2 to TRBJ1-2, with 8 positions matching TRBD1. Germline V CDR1 and CDR2: LGHNA, YNFKEQ. This CDR3 has 13 amino acids. V shed 1 base, J shed 7 bases, and the junction held 2 bases outside the gene matches. The CDR3 here is CASSQVGQGGYTF. In DNA, the CDR3 is TGTGCCAGCAGCCAAGTAGGACAGGGTGGCTACACCTTC.

The rearrangement joins TRBV14 to TRBJ2-1, with D hard to call. This CDR3 has 11 residues. Germline CDR1 reads SGHDN; CDR2 reads FVKESK. V was pared by 5 bases and J by 13 bases, with 12 bases between. The CDR3 DNA reads TGTGCCAGCAGCTACGCAACGGATCAGTTCTTC. This translates into CASSYATDQFF.

This rearrangement joins TRBV18 to TRBJ2-5; the match to TRBD2 covers 9 bases. The length of the CDR3 is 15 residues. CDR1 KGHSH and CDR2 LQKENI come from the germline V gene. Losses at the gene ends were 6 bases for V and 2 bases for J; bases not matched to a gene: 7. CDR3 sequence reads: CASSVMSGRQETQYF. CDR3 DNA: TGTGCCAGCTCTGTCATGAGCGGGAGGCAAGAGACCCAGTACTTC. The full variable domain, with the rest looked up from reference TRBV18 and TRBJ2-5, is NAGVMQNPRHLVRRRGQEARLRCSPMKGHSHVYWYRQLPEEGLKFMVYLQKENIIDESGMPKERFSAEFPKEGPSILRIQQVVRGDSAAYFCASSVMSGRQETQYFGPGTRLLVL.

A few counts support this clone. V and J are TRBV27 and TRBJ1-2; D might be TRBD1 (6 bases). V lost 1 base, J lost 7 bases, and 13 bases lay in between. The CDR3 runs 14 residues. Germline V CDR1 and CDR2: MNHEY, SMNVEV (reference sequence). The CDR3, as DNA: TGTGCCAGCAGTTTATGGCCGGGGGCAAGTGGCTACACCTTC. Residues: CASSLWPGASGYTF.

V is TRBV14 and J is TRBJ1-1; no firm D call. Germline-derived CDR1 and CDR2 are SGHDN and FVKESK. The V gene lost 4 bases and the J gene lost 2 bases, with 8 bases spanning the gap. The CDR3 runs to 13 residues. The CDR3 protein is CASSLSLNTEAFF. The CDR3 DNA reads as TGTGCCAGCAGCCTCAGTCTTAACACTGAAGCTTTCTTT.

The chain uses TRBV28 and TRBJ2-2; D remains unclear. Germline V lookup: CDR1 MDHEN, CDR2 SYDVKM. The CDR3 is 14 amino acids. The germline V and J ends were trimmed by 3 bases and 5 bases, with 10 bases remaining between them. The CDR3 spells CASSFRAETGELFF. The CDR3 region has the DNA TGTGCCAGCAGTTTCCGGGCAGAAACCGGGGAGCTGTTTTTT.

V usage is TRBV7-3 and J usage is TRBJ2-7; 10 nucleotides match TRBD2. Trimming removed 5 bases from V and 1 base from J; junction bases left unmatched: 5. There are 15 residues in the CDR3. The V gene's germline CDR1 is SGHTA and CDR2 FQGTGA. The CDR3 DNA reads as TGTGCCAGCAGCCTTAGCGGGGGGCAATCCTACGAGCAGTACTTC. It yields the protein CASSLSGGQSYEQYF. Using reference TRBV7-3 and TRBJ2-7 for the parts outside the CDR3, the full variable domain is GAGVSQTPSNKVTEKGKYVELRCDPISGHTALYWYRQSLGQGPEFLIYFQGTGAADDSGLPNDRFFAVRPEGSVSTLKIQRTERGDSAVYLCASSLSGGQSYEQYFGPGTRLTVT.

This chain uses TRBV7-9 with TRBJ1-6; the D is unclear. Trimming stripped 5 bases from V and 0 bases from J, with 14 bases between. There are 17 residues in the CDR3. The germline V gene has CDR1 SEHNR and CDR2 FQNEAQ (reference sequence). The CDR3 protein is CASSPRTDSSYNSPLHF. The DNA of the CDR3 is TGTGCCAGCAGCCCCCGGACGGATTCCTCCTATAATTCACCCCTCCACTTT.

This chain uses TRBV9 with TRBJ1-2, with 7 bases identical to TRBD1. CDR3 length: 15 residues. Losses at the gene ends were 2 bases for V and 2 bases for J; bases not matched to a gene: 6. Germline V gives CDR1 SGDLS, CDR2 YYNGEE. In DNA form, the CDR3 reads TGTGCCAGCAGCGTGTCCCCGACAGGGAACTATGGCTACACCTTC. It encodes CASSVSPTGNYGYTF.

Only one count was recorded for this clone. This sequence joins TRBV7-9 and TRBJ2-3; 7 nucleotides line up with TRBD2. This CDR3 contains 16 residues. Germline V gives CDR1 SEHNR, CDR2 FQNEAQ (reference sequence). V trimming: 4 bases; J trimming: 2 bases; junction bases outside the gene matches: 9. CDR3 bases: TGTGCCAGCAGCTCCTACTCTGCGGGGGTCACAGATACGCAGTATTTT. This translates into CASSSYSAGVTDTQYF.

The chain carries TRBV5-5 and TRBJ2-7, with 7 bases aligning to TRBD2. With 4 bases clipped from V and 1 base from J, the junction kept 8 bases outside the gene matches. The CDR3 totals 15 residues. Germline V lookup: CDR1 SGHKS, CDR2 YYEKEE (reference sequence). The CDR3 bases are TGTGCCAGCAGCCTACGCGGGGGTCCTTCCTACGAGCAGTACTTC. This gives the protein CASSLRGGPSYEQYF. The whole variable domain, filled in from reference TRBV5-5 and TRBJ2-7, reads DAGVTQSPTHLIKTRGQQVTLRCSPISGHKSVSWYQQVLGQGPQFIFQYYEKEERGRGNFPDRFSARQFPNYSSELNVNALLLGDSALYLCASSLRGGPSYEQYFGPGTRLTVT.

This chain links TRBV6-1 with TRBJ1-2, with D possibly matching TRBD1 (6 bases). In germline, CDR1 is MNHNS, CDR2 SASEGT. The CDR3 is made up of 13 amino acids. V lost 10 bases and J lost 7, with 19 bases in between. CDR3 nucleotides: TGTGCCACCGCCCCCAGGGGCGAAGCTGGCTACACCTTC. It specifies CATAPRGEAGYTF.

A few counts support this clone. The gene calls are TRBV6-5 and TRBJ2-7; D not resolved. V gave up 5 bases and J gave up 2 bases, with 16 bases separating them. CDR3 length: 15 residues. Germline V gives CDR1 MNHEY, CDR2 SVGAGI. The CDR3 here is CASSPEFRSAYEQYF. The CDR3 region has the DNA TGTGCCAGCAGTCCGGAGTTTAGAAGCGCCTACGAGCAGTACTTC.

The chain joins TRBV10-3 to TRBJ1-1; D gene uncertain. Germline loops: CDR1 ENHRY, CDR2 SYGVKD. The CDR3 runs 12 residues. With 10 bases removed from V and 0 bases from J, the gap between germline ends came to 9 bases. In DNA, the CDR3 is TGTGCCACCAGCACAATGAACACTGAAGCTTTCTTT. Translation: CATSTMNTEAFF.

This clone was detected once. V is TRBV7-8 and J is TRBJ2-7; D may correspond to TRBD1 or TRBD2 (6 bases each). Trimming pared 4 bases from V and 2 bases from J, leaving 12 bases between. Germline CDR1 is SGHVS and CDR2 is FQNEAQ. The CDR3 has 14 amino acids. CDR3 sequence (DNA): TGTGCCAGCAGCTGGGGGGCAGTAACCTACGAGCAGTACTTC. Translation gives CASSWGAVTYEQYF.

This chain connects TRBV7-2 to TRBJ2-7; no firm D call. Germline loops: CDR1 SGHTA, CDR2 FQGNSA. The CDR3 totals 15 residues. V lost 1 base and J 0 bases, leaving 10 bases between the germline ends. CDR3 sequence reads: CASSLEQASSYEQYF. CDR3 coding DNA: TGTGCCAGCAGCTTAGAGCAGGCCAGCTCCTACGAGCAGTACTTC.

The gene calls are TRBV30 and TRBJ2-5; D remains ambiguous. CDR1 GTSNPN and CDR2 SVGIG come from the germline V gene (reference sequence). Trimming took 4 bases from V and 2 from J, leaving 11 bases between them. This CDR3 spans 13 amino acids. CDR3 nucleotides: TGTGCCTGGAAACCACTGGATCAAGAGACCCAGTACTTC. The encoded protein is CAWKPLDQETQYF.

J is TRBJ1-1 and V is TRBV7-2; 8 bases map to TRBD1. The CDR3 is made up of 18 amino acids. Germline CDR1 is SGHTA and CDR2 is FQGNSA. The V and J ends lost 5 bases and 5 bases, in that order; junction bases with no gene match: 19. Written as DNA, the CDR3 is TGTGCCAGCAGCGCGAGCTTCCAAGGACAGGGACGAAGGACTGAAGCTTTCTTT. This encodes CASSASFQGQGRRTEAFF.

The chain has TRBV2 and TRBJ2-1, with D perhaps TRBD1 or TRBD2 (5 bases each). Germline loops: CDR1 SNHLY, CDR2 FYNNEI. V was trimmed by 8 bases and J by 0 bases, leaving 8 bases between them. CDR3 length equals 13 residues. CDR3 sequence reads: CASGGGSYNEQFF. CDR3 DNA sequence: TGTGCCAGCGGTGGGGGCTCCTACAATGAGCAGTTCTTC.

The chain employs TRBV5-1 and TRBJ2-7, with 11 nucleotides matching TRBD1. The trim removed 3 bases at V and 7 bases at J, leaving 6 bases unmatched. The CDR3 contains 14 residues. Germline CDR1 reads SGHRS; CDR2 reads YFSETQ. The CDR3 DNA sequence: TGCGCCAGCAGCTCGGGGACAGGGGGTGGGGAGCAGTACTTC. This sequence encodes CASSSGTGGGEQYF.

V is TRBV5-1 and J is TRBJ2-7; 7 nucleotides align to TRBD1. J gave up 5 bases and V 4 bases, and 6 bases lay outside the gene matches. There are 13 residues in the CDR3. CDR1 and CDR2 (germline): SGHRS, YFSETQ. The CDR3 spells CASSHQGGHEQYF. The CDR3 DNA follows: TGCGCCAGCAGCCATCAAGGGGGCCACGAGCAGTACTTC.

The chain combines TRBV18 with TRBJ2-4; 10 bases align to TRBD1. CDR1 and CDR2 (germline): KGHSH, LQKENI. The CDR3 loop spans 17 amino acids. V lost 1 base, J lost 1 base, and 4 bases stayed unmatched. The CDR3 bases are TGTGCCAGCTCACCACTTCTGGGACAGGGGGCCAAAAACATTCAGTACTTC. Residues: CASSPLLGQGAKNIQYF.

Worth noting for this clone: Additional DNA sequences in this sample encode the identical CDR3. V and J are TRBV30 and TRBJ2-3; no clear D. The V end was cut by 4 bases, the J end by 3 bases, with 8 bases between. Germline CDR1 and CDR2: GTSNPN and SVGIG (reference sequence). The CDR3 contains 12 residues. The DNA for the CDR3 is TGTGCCTGGAAATCGGCGACAGATACGCAGTATTTT. This encodes CAWKSATDTQYF.

This CDR3 is CASSWGDRSSYEQYF. The CDR3 nucleotides read TGCGCCAGCAGCTGGGGGGACAGGAGCTCCTACGAGCAGTACTTC. The chain recombines TRBV5-1 with TRBJ2-7; 8 positions match TRBD1. V shed 3 bases and J 0 bases; nucleotides not matched to a gene: 5. The length of the CDR3 is 15 residues. Per germline, CDR1 SGHRS and CDR2 YFSETQ. Combining the CDR3 with reference TRBV5-1 and TRBJ2-7 gives the whole variable domain KAGVTQTPRYLIKTRGQQVTLSCSPISGHRSVSWYQQTPGQGLQFLFEYFSETQRNKGNFPGRFSGRQFSNSRSEMNVSTLELGDSALYLCASSWGDRSSYEQYFGPGTRLTVT.